This T cell receptor (beta chain) was observed in a study of blood T cell repertoires in COVID-19. Study as a whole: Collection of acute and convalescent COVID-19 samples took place in the United States, Italy and Spain. The analysed material was cDNA or gDNA that came from T cells, B-cell-depleted T cells, or PBMCs.

Source study methods: Amplifying reference gene primers gave estimates of nucleated cell counts. Using immunoSEQ multiplex PCR, the repertoire was profiled, and TCRdb retains in-frame clones only, with some absent. The V and J calls and clone size are taken from that table; D and trimming were inferred from the DNA. Among 200,000 to 300,000 clones, around 87% were seen once, and the ten largest hold about 1.6%. The CDR3 consists of 14 residues. V shed 5 bases and J shed 5 bases, with 14 bases lying between them. The germline V gene encodes CDR1 KGHDR and CDR2 SFDVKD. The specimen was peripheral blood. The rearrangement joins TRBV24-1 to TRBJ2-5; D uncertain. The receptor was isolated from a woman aged 40 to 50 who had recovered from COVID-19. CDR3 nucleotide sequence: TGTGCCACCAGTGGGTTGGGCAAGAAGGAGACCCAGTACTTC. Encoded protein: CATSGLGKKETQYF.